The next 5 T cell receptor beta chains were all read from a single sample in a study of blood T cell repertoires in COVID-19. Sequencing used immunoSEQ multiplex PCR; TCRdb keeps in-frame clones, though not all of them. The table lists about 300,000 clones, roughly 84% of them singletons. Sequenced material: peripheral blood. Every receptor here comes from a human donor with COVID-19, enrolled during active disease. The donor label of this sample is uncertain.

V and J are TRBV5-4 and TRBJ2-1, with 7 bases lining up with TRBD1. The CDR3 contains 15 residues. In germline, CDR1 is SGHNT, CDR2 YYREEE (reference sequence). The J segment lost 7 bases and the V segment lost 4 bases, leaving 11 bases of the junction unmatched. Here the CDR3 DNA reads TGTGCCAGCAGCATAGGGGGCCCCTCTACGAATGAGCAGTTCTTC. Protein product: CASSIGGPSTNEQFF.

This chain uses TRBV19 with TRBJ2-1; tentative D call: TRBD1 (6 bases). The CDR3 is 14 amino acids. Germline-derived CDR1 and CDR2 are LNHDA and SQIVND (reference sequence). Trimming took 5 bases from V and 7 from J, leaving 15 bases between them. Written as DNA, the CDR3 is TGTGCCAGTAGTGTCCAGCAGGGGAAAAATGAGCAGTTCTTC. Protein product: CASSVQQGKNEQFF. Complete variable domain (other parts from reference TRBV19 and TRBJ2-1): DGGITQSPKYLFRKEGQNVTLSCEQNLNHDAMYWYRQDPGQGLRLIYYSQIVNDFQKGDIAEGYSVSREKKESFPLTVTSAQKNPTAFYLCASSVQQGKNEQFFGPGTRLTVL.

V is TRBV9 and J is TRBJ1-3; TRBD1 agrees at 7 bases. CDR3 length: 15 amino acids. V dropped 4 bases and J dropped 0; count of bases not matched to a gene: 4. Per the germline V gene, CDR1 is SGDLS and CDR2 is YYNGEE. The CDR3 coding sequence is TGTGCCAGCAGCAACCGACAGGGCTCTGGAAACACCATATATTTT. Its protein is CASSNRQGSGNTIYF.

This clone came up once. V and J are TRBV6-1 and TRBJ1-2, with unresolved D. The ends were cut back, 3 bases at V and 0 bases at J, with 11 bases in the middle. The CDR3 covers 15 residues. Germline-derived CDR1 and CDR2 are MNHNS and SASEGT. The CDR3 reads CASSDQTEPNYGYTF. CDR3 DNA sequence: TGTGCCAGCAGTGACCAAACAGAACCTAACTATGGCTACACCTTC.

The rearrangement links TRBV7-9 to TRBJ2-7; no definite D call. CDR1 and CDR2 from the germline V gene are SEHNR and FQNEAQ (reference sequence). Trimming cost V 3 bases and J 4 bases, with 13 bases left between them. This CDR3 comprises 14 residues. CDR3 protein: CASSFDSQTYEQYF. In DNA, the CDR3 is TGTGCCAGCAGCTTCGACTCTCAAACTTACGAGCAGTACTTC. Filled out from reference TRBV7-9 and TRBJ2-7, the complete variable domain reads DTGVSQNPRHKITKRGQNVTFRCDPISEHNRLYWYRQTLGQGPEFLTYFQNEAQLEKSRLLSDRFSAERPKGSFSTLEIQRTEQGDSAMYLCASSFDSQTYEQYFGPGTRLTVT.